The source of this T cell receptor beta chain is a study of regulatory T cells in long-lasting Graves disease. This clonotype was seen at least ten times. To make TCR beta libraries, researchers used iRepertoire HTBI primers and Arm-PCR of CDR3 regions. Using its own MiXCR run on the multiplex PCR reads, TCRdb lists one record per CDR3 protein. Among about 450,000 distinct CDR3 sequences listed, about 15% were seen once. The CDR3 is 16 amino acids. V lost 4 bases and J lost 3; bases outside the gene matches: 8. Germline values: CDR1 MNHEY, CDR2 SMNVEV (reference sequence). Time point defined: newly diagnosed GD, antithyroid drugs for less than 3 months. Following extraction of RNA from PBMCs, that RNA was used to make the TCR library. This same sample was also part of a study on T cells in Graves' hyperthyroidism and ophthalmopathy. Turning to that study: For ophthalmopathy, model prediction preceded onset by a median 6.5 months.

The TCR originated in a woman in her twenties or thirties with Graves disease. This sample comprised peripheral blood mononuclear cells (PBMCs), obtained at new diagnosis, from a patient treated with antithyroid drugs. The chain has TRBV27 and TRBJ2-7, with 11 bases lining up with TRBD2. The CDR3 nucleotides read TGTGCCAGCAGTTCCACCCCACTAGCGGGGGACTACGAGCAGTACTTC. Translating gives CASSSTPLAGDYEQYF.